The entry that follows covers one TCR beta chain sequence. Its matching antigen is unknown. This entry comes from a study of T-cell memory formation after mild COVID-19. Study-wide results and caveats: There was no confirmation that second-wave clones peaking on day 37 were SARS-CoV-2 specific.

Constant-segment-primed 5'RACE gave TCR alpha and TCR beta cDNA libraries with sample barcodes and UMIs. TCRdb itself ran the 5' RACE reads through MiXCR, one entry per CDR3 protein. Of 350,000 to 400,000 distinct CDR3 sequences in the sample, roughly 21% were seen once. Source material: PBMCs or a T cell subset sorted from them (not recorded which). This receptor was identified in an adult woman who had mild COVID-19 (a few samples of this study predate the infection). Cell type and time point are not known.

CDR3 residues: CASSPRGPGTIYEQYF. CDR3 nucleotides: TGTGCCAGCTCACCACGAGGGCCAGGAACCATCTACGAGCAGTACTTC. This chain links TRBV18 with TRBJ2-7; D is perhaps TRBD2 (5 bases). The CDR3 consists of 16 residues. From germline, CDR1 is KGHSH and CDR2 LQKENI. The ends were cut back, 1 base at V and 3 bases at J, with 16 bases in the middle. Looking up the rest from reference TRBV18 and TRBJ2-7 gives the full variable domain: NAGVMQNPRHLVRRRGQEARLRCSPMKGHSHVYWYRQLPEEGLKFMVYLQKENIIDESGMPKERFSAEFPKEGPSILRIQQVVRGDSAAYFCASSPRGPGTIYEQYFGPGTRLTVT.